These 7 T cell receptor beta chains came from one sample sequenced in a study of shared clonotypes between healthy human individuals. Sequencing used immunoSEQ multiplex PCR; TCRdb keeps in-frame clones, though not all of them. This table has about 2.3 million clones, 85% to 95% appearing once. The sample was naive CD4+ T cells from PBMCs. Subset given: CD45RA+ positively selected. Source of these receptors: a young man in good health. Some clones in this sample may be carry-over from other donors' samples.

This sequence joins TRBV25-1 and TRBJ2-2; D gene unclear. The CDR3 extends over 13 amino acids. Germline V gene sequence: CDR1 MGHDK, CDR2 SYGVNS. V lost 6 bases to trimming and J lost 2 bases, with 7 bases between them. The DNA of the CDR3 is TGTGCCAGCAGACCCACCAACACCGGGGAGCTGTTTTTT. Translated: CASRPTNTGELFF.

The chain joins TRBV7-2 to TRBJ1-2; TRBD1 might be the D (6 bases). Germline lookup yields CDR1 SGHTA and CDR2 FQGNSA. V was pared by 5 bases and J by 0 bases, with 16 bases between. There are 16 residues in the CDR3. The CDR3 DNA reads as TGTGCCAGCAGCCCCCGTGGGACAACGACTAACTATGGCTACACCTTC. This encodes CASSPRGTTTNYGYTF.

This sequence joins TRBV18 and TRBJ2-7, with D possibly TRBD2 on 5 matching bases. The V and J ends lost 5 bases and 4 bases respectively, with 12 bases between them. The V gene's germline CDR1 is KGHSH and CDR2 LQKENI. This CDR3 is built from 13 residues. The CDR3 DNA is TGTGCCAGCTCATCCCAGGACTTATACGAGCAGTACTTC. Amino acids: CASSSQDLYEQYF.

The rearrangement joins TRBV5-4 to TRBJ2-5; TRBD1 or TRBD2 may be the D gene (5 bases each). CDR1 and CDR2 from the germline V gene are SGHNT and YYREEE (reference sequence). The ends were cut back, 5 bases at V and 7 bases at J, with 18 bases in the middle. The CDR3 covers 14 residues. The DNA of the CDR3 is TGTGCCAGCAGGCCGCCAGGGACCATGGGGACCCAGTACTTC. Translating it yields CASRPPGTMGTQYF.

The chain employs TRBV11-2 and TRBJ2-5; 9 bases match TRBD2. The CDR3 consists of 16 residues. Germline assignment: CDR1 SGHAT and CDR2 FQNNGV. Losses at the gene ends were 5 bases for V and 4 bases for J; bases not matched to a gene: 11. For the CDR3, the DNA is TGTGCCAGCAGCCTAACAGCGGGAGGCTGGTTAGAGACCCAGTACTTC. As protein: CASSLTAGGWLETQYF.

The CDR3 sequence: CASSVTSVLGDTQYF. CDR3 bases: TGTGCCAGCAGCGTTACCAGCGTCTTGGGGGATACGCAGTATTTT. This rearrangement joins TRBV9 to TRBJ2-3; D not certain. Germline CDR1 SGDLS, CDR2 YYNGEE. Deletions cut 2 bases from V and 6 bases from J, with 16 bases between. The CDR3 totals 15 residues.

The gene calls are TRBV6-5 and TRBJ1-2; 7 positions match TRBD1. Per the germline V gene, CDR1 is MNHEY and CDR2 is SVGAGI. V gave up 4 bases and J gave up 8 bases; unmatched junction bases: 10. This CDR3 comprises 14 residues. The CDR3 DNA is TGTGCCAGCAGTTCCCTGACAGGGTCTCAAGGCTACACCTTC. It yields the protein CASSSLTGSQGYTF.